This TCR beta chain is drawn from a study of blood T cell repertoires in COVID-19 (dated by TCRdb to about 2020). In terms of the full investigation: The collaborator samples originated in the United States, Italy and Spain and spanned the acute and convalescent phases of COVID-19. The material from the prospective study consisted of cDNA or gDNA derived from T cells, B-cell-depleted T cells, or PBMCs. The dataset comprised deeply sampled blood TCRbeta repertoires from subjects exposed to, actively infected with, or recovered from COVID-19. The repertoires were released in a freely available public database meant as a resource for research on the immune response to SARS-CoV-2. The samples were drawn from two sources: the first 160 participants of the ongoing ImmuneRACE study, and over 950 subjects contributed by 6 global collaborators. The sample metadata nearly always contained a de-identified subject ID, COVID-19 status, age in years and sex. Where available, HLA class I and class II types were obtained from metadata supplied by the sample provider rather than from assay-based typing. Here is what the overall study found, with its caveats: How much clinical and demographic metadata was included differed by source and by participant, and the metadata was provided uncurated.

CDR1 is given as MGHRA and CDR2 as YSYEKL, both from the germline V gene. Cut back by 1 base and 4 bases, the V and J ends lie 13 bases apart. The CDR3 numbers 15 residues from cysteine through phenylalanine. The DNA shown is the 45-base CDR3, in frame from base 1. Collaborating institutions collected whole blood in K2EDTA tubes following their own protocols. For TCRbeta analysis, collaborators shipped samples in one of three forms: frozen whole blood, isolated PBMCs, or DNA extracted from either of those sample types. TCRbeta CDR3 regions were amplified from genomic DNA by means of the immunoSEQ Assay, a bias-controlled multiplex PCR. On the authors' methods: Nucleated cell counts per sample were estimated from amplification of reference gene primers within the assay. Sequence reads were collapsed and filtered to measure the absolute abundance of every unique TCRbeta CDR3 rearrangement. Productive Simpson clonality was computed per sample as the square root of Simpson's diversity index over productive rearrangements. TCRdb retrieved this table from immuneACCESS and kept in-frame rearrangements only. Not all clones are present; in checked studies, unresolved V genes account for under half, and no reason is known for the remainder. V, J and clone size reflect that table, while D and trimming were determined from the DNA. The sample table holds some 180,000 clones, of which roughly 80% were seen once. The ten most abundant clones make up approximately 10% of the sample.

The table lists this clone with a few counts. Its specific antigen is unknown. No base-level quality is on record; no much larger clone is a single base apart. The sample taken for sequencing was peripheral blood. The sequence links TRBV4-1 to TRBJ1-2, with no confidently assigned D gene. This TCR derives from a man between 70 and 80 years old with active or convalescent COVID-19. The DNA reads TGCGCCAGCAGCCAAGGCCTTGGGGAGCTCTATGGCTACACCTTC. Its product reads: CASSQGLGELYGYTF.